This TCR beta chain was identified in a study of PD-1 blockade in classical Hodgkin lymphoma. Every one of the patients relapsed after autologous stem cell transplantation (brentuximab vedotin exposure was variable). With regard to this clone: Its antigen is not known.

V lost 2 bases to trimming and J lost 7 bases; unmatched junction nucleotides: 18. The CDR3 runs to 19 residues. The germline V gene encodes CDR1 SGHRS and CDR2 YFSETQ. This table comes from immunoSEQ multiplex PCR, and its TCRdb copy is limited to in-frame clones, with some not included. This table holds about 97,000 clones, over 80% found once. Findings and caveats of the study: Complete responders possessed baseline diversity comparable to newly diagnosed patients. Exclusion removed patients who began nivolumab under 1 year after ASCT. Compared with healthy donors, newly diagnosed patients reportedly showed lower baseline TCR diversity. CD4+ TCR diversity rose significantly by C4D1, and CD8+ TCR diversity did not.

This receptor was obtained from a human donor with classical Hodgkin lymphoma. The starting material was peripheral blood mononuclear cells (PBMCs), obtained at baseline. The chain uses TRBV5-1 and TRBJ2-1; TRBD2 aligns across 10 bases. CDR3: CASSFFVLAGGGLLNEQFF. Here the CDR3 DNA reads TGCGCCAGCAGCTTCTTCGTCTTAGCGGGAGGAGGGTTGTTGAATGAGCAGTTCTTC.